The 9 T cell receptor beta chains below come from one sample, sequenced in a study of shared clonotypes between healthy human individuals. CD8 cells classed as naive were CD45RO-negative and positively selected for CCR7, excluding terminally differentiated effector memory CD45RA+ cells. Clones were read by immunoSEQ multiplex PCR, and TCRdb kept only the in-frame ones, dropping some. The sample includes under 850,000 clones, 90% to 95% of them seen just once. Material: naive CD8+ T cells sorted from blood. All receptors come from a man younger than 40 in good health.

DNA for the CDR3: TGTGCCAGCAGCACCCCCGGCCCGACAGGGGGCTCAAGCACCGGGGAGCTGTTTTTT. Translating gives CASSTPGPTGGSSTGELFF. The chain links TRBV11-2 to TRBJ2-2; 10 bases are a match to TRBD1. J gave up 4 bases and V 5 bases, and 16 bases lay outside the gene matches. The CDR3 consists of 19 residues. Per the germline V gene, CDR1 is SGHAT and CDR2 is FQNNGV. The entire variable domain, with the rest obtained from reference TRBV11-2 and TRBJ2-2, is as follows: EAGVAQSPRYKIIEKRQSVAFWCNPISGHATLYWYQQILGQGPKLLIQFQNNGVVDDSQLPKDRFSAERLKGVDSTLKIQPAKLEDSAVYLCASSTPGPTGGSSTGELFFGEGSRLTVL.

The CDR3 nucleotides read TGCAGCGCCGGACGGTCCGGAGTTGCCTACGAGCAGTACTTC. Encoded protein: CSAGRSGVAYEQYF. The chain joins TRBV29-1 to TRBJ2-7; no clear D. V shed 7 bases and J shed 2 bases, with 18 bases lying between them. This CDR3 is built from 14 residues. Germline lookup yields CDR1 SQVTM and CDR2 ANQGSEA.

The V call is TRBV27, the J call TRBJ2-7, with D unresolved. CDR3 length: 14 amino acids. V was clipped by 6 bases and J by 6 bases, with 18 bases between them. Germline values: CDR1 MNHEY, CDR2 SMNVEV (reference sequence). The CDR3 bases are TGTGCCAGCAGCGAGAACATGGGCACTGGCGAGCAGTACTTC. Translated: CASSENMGTGEQYF.

This clone was detected only a few times. The V call is TRBV27, the J call TRBJ2-7, with 7 bases fitting TRBD2. This CDR3 has 15 amino acids. The germline gives CDR1 MNHEY, CDR2 SMNVEV (reference sequence). J gave up 0 bases and V 3 bases, and 5 bases lay outside the gene matches. The CDR3 region is CASSFGLAVSYEQYF. The CDR3 nucleotides are TGTGCCAGCAGTTTTGGTCTAGCGGTCTCCTACGAGCAGTACTTC.

Details on this clone: A read error may account for a junction end that differs from germline. The rearrangement joins TRBV9 to TRBJ2-1, with 7 nucleotides matching TRBD2. The CDR3 is 15 residues long. The V gene's germline CDR1 is SGDLS and CDR2 YYNGEE. CDR3 sequence (DNA): TGTGCCAGCACCGTACGCGGCGGGAGTTTGAATGAGCAGTTCTTC. Amino acids: CASTVRGGSLNEQFF.

The rearrangement joins TRBV2 to TRBJ2-4; perhaps TRBD1 as D (5 bases). Trimming took off 3 bases at V and 1 base at J, with 10 bases between the two ends. The CDR3 length is 15 residues. The germline V gene encodes CDR1 SNHLY and CDR2 FYNNEI. CDR3 amino acids: CASSDDRLAKNIQYF. The DNA of the CDR3 is TGTGCCAGCAGTGACGACAGACTGGCCAAAAACATTCAGTACTTC.

This sequence joins TRBV7-9 and TRBJ2-1; 11 bases are a match to TRBD2. Germline CDR1 and CDR2: SEHNR and FQNEAQ (reference sequence). The CDR3 is 15 residues long. The J segment lost 5 bases and the V segment lost 5 bases, leaving 5 bases of the junction unmatched. The CDR3 here is CASSLTSGGNNEQFF. CDR3 nucleotide sequence: TGTGCCAGCAGCCTAACTAGCGGGGGAAACAATGAGCAGTTCTTC.

The chain recombines TRBV9 with TRBJ2-7, with a weak D call TRBD2 (6 bases). The CDR3 consists of 15 residues. V was clipped by 2 bases and J by 3 bases, with 15 bases between them. CDR1 is SGDLS, CDR2 YYNGEE, per germline. CDR3 loop: CASSVTWTDYYEQYF. The DNA of the CDR3 is TGTGCCAGCAGCGTTACCTGGACGGACTACTACGAGCAGTACTTC.

In its sample, this clone was seen once. This rearrangement joins TRBV23-1 to TRBJ2-7, with D maybe TRBD1 (6 bases). TRBV23-1 is treated as an ORF (open reading frame) with a function not yet certain. V was pared by 0 bases and J by 6 bases, with 18 bases between. This CDR3 region has 16 residues. CDR3 protein: CASSQSCPGHSSEQYF. For the CDR3, the DNA is TGCGCCAGCAGTCAATCCTGTCCGGGACATTCAAGCGAGCAGTACTTC.